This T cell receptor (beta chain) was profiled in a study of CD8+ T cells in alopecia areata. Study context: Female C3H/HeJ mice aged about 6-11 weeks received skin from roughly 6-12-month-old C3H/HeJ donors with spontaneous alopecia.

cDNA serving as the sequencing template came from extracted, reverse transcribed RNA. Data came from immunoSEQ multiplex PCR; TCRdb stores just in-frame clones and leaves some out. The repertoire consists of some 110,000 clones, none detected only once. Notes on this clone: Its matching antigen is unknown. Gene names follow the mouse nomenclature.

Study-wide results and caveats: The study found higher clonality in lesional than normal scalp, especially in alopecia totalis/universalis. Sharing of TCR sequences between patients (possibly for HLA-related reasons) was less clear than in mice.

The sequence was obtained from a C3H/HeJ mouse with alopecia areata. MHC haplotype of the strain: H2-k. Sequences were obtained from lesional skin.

The CDR3: CASRGQGAREVFF. The DNA read from the CDR3 is TGTGCTAGCAGGGGACAGGGGGCGAGA. The chain employs TRBV17 and TRBJ1-1; 12 bases are a match to TRBD1. Read sequence stops 4 residues before the CDR3 end, and the germline J gene provides the missing end. Germline CDR1 and CDR2: MNHDT and YYDKIL. CDR3 size: 13 residues.